A single sample is the source of the 18 T cell receptor beta chains below, sequenced in a study of T cell changes during pregnancy in multiple sclerosis. TCRdb keeps only in-frame clones here, not all; method: immunoSEQ multiplex PCR. The table includes roughly 70,000 clones, 80% to 95% detected once. Sequencing used peripheral blood, obtained in the third trimester of pregnancy. All receptors derive from a female donor in good health, enrolled as a control in a pregnancy study.

CDR3 DNA: TGCGCCAGCAGCGCCTCCCGGGGGGCAACTAATGAAAAACTGTTTTTT. Its translation: CASSASRGATNEKLFF. The J gene is TRBJ1-4, the V gene TRBV5-1; D perhaps matches TRBD1 (5 bases). The CDR3 totals 16 residues. Trimming pared 4 bases from V and 0 bases from J, leaving 13 bases between. In germline, CDR1 is SGHRS, CDR2 YFSETQ.

There are a few counts of this clone. This chain links TRBV13 with TRBJ1-5; 9 nucleotides agree with TRBD1. With 2 bases clipped from V and 6 bases from J, the junction kept 8 bases outside the gene matches. Germline V gene lookup returns CDR1 PRHDT and CDR2 FYEKMQ (reference sequence). The CDR3 is 16 residues long. The CDR3 DNA reads TGTGCCAGCAGCTTATCCGGGGGACAGGGTACTCAGCCCCAGCATTTT. It yields the protein CASSLSGGQGTQPQHF.

In this sample, this clone turned up once. V is TRBV7-6 and J is TRBJ2-2; 15 positions agree with TRBD2. This CDR3 has 18 amino acids. The trim removed 6 bases at V and 5 bases at J, leaving 10 bases unmatched. From germline, CDR1 is SGHVS and CDR2 FNYEAQ. CDR3 in DNA: TGTGCCAGCAGTTCCGGACTAGCGGGAGGGCCGCGGACCGGGGAGCTGTTTTTT. It codes for CASSSGLAGGPRTGELFF.

This chain uses TRBV6-1 with TRBJ2-3; TRBD1 agrees at 10 bases. The CDR3 is 14 amino acids. Germline loops: CDR1 MNHNS, CDR2 SASEGT. The V segment lost 8 bases and the J segment 3 bases; nucleotides outside the gene matches: 5. The CDR3 reads CASVDRGRTDTQYF. DNA of the CDR3: TGTGCCAGCGTCGACAGGGGGCGGACAGATACGCAGTATTTT.

The V call is TRBV29-1, the J call TRBJ2-4; the match to TRBD1 covers 9 bases. V lost 6 bases, J lost 5 bases, and 2 bases stayed unmatched. CDR3 size: 12 residues. Germline assignment: CDR1 SQVTM and CDR2 ANQGSEA. The CDR3 is CSVTGGENIQYF. As DNA, the CDR3 is TGCAGCGTGACAGGGGGGGAAAACATTCAGTACTTC.

V gene TRBV13 combines with J gene TRBJ1-1, with D unresolved. CDR3 length: 11 residues. Germline loops: CDR1 PRHDT, CDR2 FYEKMQ (reference sequence). The V end lost 4 bases, the J end lost 7 bases, and 7 bases lay between the germline ends. As DNA, the CDR3 is TGTGCCAGCAGCTCCGTCCTTGAAGCTTTCTTT. Translated: CASSSVLEAFF.

J is TRBJ1-1 and V is TRBV28; perhaps TRBD1 as D (6 bases). The germline gives CDR1 MDHEN, CDR2 SYDVKM. The germline V and J ends were trimmed by 6 bases and 0 bases, with 20 bases remaining between them. This CDR3 spans 17 amino acids. In DNA, the CDR3 is TGTGCCAGCAGATCGACAACAGGGTACTTGATGAACACTGAAGCTTTCTTT. Encoded protein: CASRSTTGYLMNTEAFF.

The rearrangement links TRBV27 to TRBJ2-7; D gene unclear. This CDR3 comprises 13 residues. Germline V CDR1 and CDR2: MNHEY, SMNVEV (reference sequence). Trimming took 0 bases from V and 2 from J, leaving 5 bases between them. The CDR3 nucleotides are TGTGCCAGCAGTTTATCCGTCCCCTACGAGCAGTACTTC. Translated: CASSLSVPYEQYF.

Only one count was recorded for this clone. The genes are TRBV5-1 and TRBJ2-6; maybe TRBD1 (6 bases). There are 15 residues in the CDR3. CDR1 is SGHRS and CDR2 is YFSETQ in the germline V gene. V was pared by 7 bases and J by 0 bases, with 11 bases between. The CDR3 here is CASGKGVSGANVLTF. For the CDR3, the DNA is TGCGCCAGCGGCAAGGGGGTCTCTGGGGCCAACGTCCTGACTTTC.

This chain connects TRBV27 to TRBJ1-2, with a tentative D call TRBD1 (5 bases). The CDR3 contains 14 residues. Germline CDR1 and CDR2: MNHEY and SMNVEV (reference sequence). V lost 6 bases and J lost 4, with 15 bases in between. Here the CDR3 DNA reads TGTGCCAGCAGCTATGACGGACACCTCTATGGCTACACCTTC. Amino acids: CASSYDGHLYGYTF.

This rearrangement joins TRBV28 to TRBJ2-1; 10 positions agree with TRBD2. In germline, CDR1 is MDHEN, CDR2 SYDVKM. Trimming at V came to 6 bases and at J to 8 bases, leaving 10 bases not matched to a gene. CDR3 size: 15 residues. The CDR3 reads CASSLRASGSHEQFF. The CDR3 coding sequence is TGTGCCAGCAGCCTTAGGGCTAGCGGGAGCCATGAGCAGTTCTTC. Combining the CDR3 with reference TRBV28 and TRBJ2-1 gives the whole variable domain DVKVTQSSRYLVKRTGEKVFLECVQDMDHENMFWYRQDPGLGLRLIYFSYDVKMKEKGDIPEGYSVSREKKERFSLILESASTNQTSMYLCASSLRASGSHEQFFGPGTRLTVL.

The chain recombines TRBV2 with TRBJ2-3, with no clear D. This CDR3 contains 11 residues. Trimming stripped 6 bases from V and 6 bases from J, with 7 bases between. Germline V gene lookup returns CDR1 SNHLY and CDR2 FYNNEI. CDR3 sequence reads: CASSLSDTQYF. Here the CDR3 DNA reads TGTGCCAGCAGCTTGTCCGATACGCAGTATTTT.

The chain employs TRBV19 and TRBJ1-5; perhaps TRBD1 as D (6 bases). V was pared by 6 bases and J by 1 base, with 13 bases between. Germline CDR1 reads LNHDA; CDR2 reads SQIVND (reference sequence). This CDR3 has 15 residues. CDR3 coding DNA: TGTGCCAGTAGACCCGGACAGTTAAGCAATCAGCCCCAGCATTTT. This sequence encodes CASRPGQLSNQPQHF.

The chain uses TRBV7-9 and TRBJ2-5; TRBD2 might be the D (6 bases). Germline V gene sequence: CDR1 SEHNR, CDR2 FQNEAQ (reference sequence). V was clipped by 5 bases and J by 4 bases, with 17 bases between them. CDR3 length equals 15 residues. The CDR3 coding sequence is TGTGCCAGCAGCCCTCCGACTAGTAGGTTAGAGACCCAGTACTTC. It encodes CASSPPTSRLETQYF. Looking up the rest from reference TRBV7-9 and TRBJ2-5 gives the full variable domain: DTGVSQNPRHKITKRGQNVTFRCDPISEHNRLYWYRQTLGQGPEFLTYFQNEAQLEKSRLLSDRFSAERPKGSFSTLEIQRTEQGDSAMYLCASSPPTSRLETQYFGPGTRLLVL.

This chain uses TRBV19 with TRBJ2-1; 13 nucleotides line up with TRBD2. There are 15 residues in the CDR3. Germline CDR1 reads LNHDA; CDR2 reads SQIVND (reference sequence). The V segment lost 2 bases and the J segment 8 bases; nucleotides outside the gene matches: 3. CDR3 residues: CASSIRTSGSDEQFF. CDR3 DNA sequence: TGTGCCAGTAGTATAAGGACTAGCGGGAGCGATGAGCAGTTCTTC.

The V gene is TRBV6-4, the J gene TRBJ2-1; TRBD2 matches at 10 bases. This CDR3 region has 15 residues. The germline CDR1 and CDR2 sequences are MRHNA and SNTAGT. Trimming at V came to 6 bases and at J to 5 bases, leaving 7 bases not matched to a gene. CDR3 region: CASSLTSGENNEQFF. The CDR3 DNA is TGTGCCAGCAGCCTTACTAGCGGGGAGAACAATGAGCAGTTCTTC.

The chain joins TRBV7-2 to TRBJ1-1; D call uncertain. In germline, CDR1 is SGHTA, CDR2 FQGNSA. The CDR3 covers 11 residues. V lost 5 bases and J lost 12, with 13 bases in between. CDR3 residues: CASSAPGGPFF. The CDR3 bases are TGTGCCAGCAGCGCCCCCGGCGGTCCTTTCTTT.

The chain couples TRBV7-9 to TRBJ2-7, with 8 bases that match TRBD2. CDR3 length equals 15 residues. Germline lookup yields CDR1 SEHNR and CDR2 FQNEAQ (reference sequence). V dropped 5 bases and J dropped 3; count of bases not matched to a gene: 9. The CDR3 region has the DNA TGTGCCAGCAGCCATCAGCGGGAGAAATACTACGAGCAGTACTTC. Residues: CASSHQREKYYEQYF.